This T cell receptor beta chain came from a study of blood T cell repertoires in COVID-19. Germline V gene data show CDR1 as SGHAT and CDR2 as FQNNGV. V lost 1 base and J 8 bases, leaving 14 bases between the germline ends. The length of the CDR3 is 14 residues. The method was immunoSEQ multiplex PCR; TCRdb's version includes in-frame clones alone and lacks a portion of them. Here the sample spans about 200,000 clones, 70% to 90% being singletons. The sequence came from a woman aged 40 to 49 with acute or convalescent COVID-19. The specimen sequenced was peripheral blood. The V and J genes are TRBV11-2 and TRBJ1-2; D possibly corresponds to TRBD1 (5 bases). The CDR3: CASSLAPLRGGYTF. The DNA of the CDR3 is TGTGCCAGCAGCTTAGCCCCTCTAAGGGGAGGCTACACCTTC.